A selection of T cell receptor beta chains follows, all from one sample in a study of cytomegalovirus exposure and HLA in healthy donors. Data came from immunoSEQ multiplex PCR; TCRdb stores just in-frame clones and leaves some out. This sample carries under 200,000 clones, more than 70% of them seen once, and the ten largest clones take 7.7%. Sequencing was done on a sample of PBMCs. Receptors originate from a woman aged 40 to 50 in good health and CMV-seropositive. Each CDR3 is given with its conserved first and last residue.

TRBV7-2	TRBJ2-3	CASSFGAGGPSF
TRBV15	TRBJ2-7	CATSRGTGSYEQYF
TRBV19	TRBJ1-1	CASRQDRTNTEAFF
TRBV5-1	TRBJ2-3	CASSLEGRTGTDTQYF
TRBV29-1	TRBJ1-1	CSVEPGAFF
TRBV27	TRBJ1-3	CASSLGRYGSGNTIYF
TRBV5-4	TRBJ2-5	CASRSRGSYQETQYF
TRBV6-1	TRBJ1-6	CASSEEGLSTASPLHF
TRBV19	TRBJ2-2	CASSKGNRVGAGELFF
TRBV5-1	TRBJ2-7	CASSLGTSGSYEQYF
TRBV5-6	TRBJ1-5	CASSSNMGRGINQPQHF
TRBV5-1	TRBJ2-3	CASSLDGAPSTDTQYF
TRBV7-2	TRBJ2-1	CASSLEGQAYNEQFF
TRBV5-1	TRBJ2-1	CASSLNPTSPSYNEQFF